This is a list of T cell receptor beta chains from one sample in a study of T cell repertoires in cytomegalovirus infection. Each CDR3 protein is one row after TCRdb ran MiXCR on the reads. The table shows roughly 500,000 distinct CDR3 sequences, with 15% to 20% occurring only once. Sequenced: CD8+ T cells from PBMCs. Every receptor here comes from a human donor in good health (CMV status not recorded). Some clones in this sample may be carry-over from other donors' samples. The CDR3 runs from the conserved cysteine through the conserved F or W. A D gene is named only where the DNA matches it firmly. Part of the rows lack a size; the others show once, few, many or a class for expanded clones.

v_call	clone_size	d_call	j_call	cdr3_aa	cdr3_nt
TRBV9	NA	TRBD2	TRBJ2-4	CASSLAGRDIQYF	TGTGCCAGCAGCCTAGCAGGGAGGGACATTCAGTACTTC
TRBV4-1	NA	TRBD1	TRBJ1-2	CASSQVPGQGIYGYTF	TGCGCCAGCAGCCAAGTACCGGGACAGGGGATCTATGGCTACACCTTC
TRBV10-3	NA	NA	TRBJ1-5	CATGPGSATYSNQPQHF	TGTGCCACAGGGCCCGGGTCGGCCACTTATAGCAATCAGCCCCAGCATTTT
TRBV27	NA	NA	TRBJ1-1	CASSLIGGDTEAFF	TGTGCCAGCAGTTTGATCGGGGGCGACACTGAAGCTTTCTTT
TRBV7-2	many	TRBD2	TRBJ2-1	CASSLDWASGDEQFF	TGTGCCAGCAGCTTAGACTGGGCTAGCGGCGATGAGCAGTTCTTC
TRBV27	many	TRBD2	TRBJ2-1	CASRGSSGSYNEQFF	TGTGCCAGCAGGGGGTCTAGCGGGAGTTACAATGAGCAGTTCTTC
TRBV12-3/TRBV12-4	NA	TRBD1	TRBJ1-3	CASSLGQLSSGNTIYF	TGTGCCAGCAGTTTGGGACAGCTGAGCTCTGGAAACACCATATATTTT
TRBV2	few	TRBD1	TRBJ1-1	CASRGQGSTEAFF	TGTGCCAGCAGGGGACAGGGGAGCACTGAAGCTTTCTTT
TRBV14	few	NA	TRBJ2-5	CASSQDKGGTQYF	TGTGCCAGCAGCCAAGATAAAGGGGGAACCCAGTACTTC
TRBV7-9	many	NA	TRBJ1-4	CASSPPGRDEKLFF	TGTGCCAGCAGCCCGCCAGGGAGGGATGAAAAACTGTTTTTT
TRBV20-1	few	NA	TRBJ2-1	CSAPSGVYNEQFF	TGCAGTGCCCCGTCCGGGGTTTACAATGAGCAGTTCTTC
TRBV24-1	NA	NA	TRBJ2-1	CATALGNEQFF	TGTGCCACCGCCCTGGGGAATGAGCAGTTCTTC
TRBV11-3	few	NA	TRBJ2-1	CASSRGGGPNEQFF	TGTGCCAGCAGTCGGGGAGGGGGGCCCAATGAGCAGTTCTTC
TRBV2	many	TRBD1	TRBJ2-5	CASSAGTGGYQETQYF	TGTGCCAGCAGTGCTGGGACAGGGGGCTACCAAGAGACCCAGTACTTC
TRBV5-1	many	TRBD2	TRBJ2-1	CASSFYPSGGLSSYNEQFF	TGCGCCAGCAGCTTTTATCCTAGCGGGGGGCTAAGCTCCTACAATGAGCAGTTCTTC
TRBV7-9	many	TRBD1	TRBJ2-1	CASSLGDRGLNEQFF	TGTGCCAGCAGCTTAGGGGACAGGGGGCTCAATGAGCAGTTCTTC
TRBV5-4	many	TRBD2	TRBJ2-1	CASSKGTSGGGNEQFF	TGTGCCAGCAGCAAGGGGACTAGCGGAGGGGGCAATGAGCAGTTCTTC
TRBV7-9	many	TRBD2	TRBJ2-1	CASSLTQSERGGRLDEQFF	TGTGCCAGCAGCTTAACGCAGTCGGAGCGGGGCGGGAGATTGGATGAGCAGTTCTTC
TRBV7-6	many	TRBD2	TRBJ2-2	CASSLVPGTTGTGELFF	TGTGCCAGCAGCTTAGTTCCCGGGACTACCGGTACCGGGGAGCTGTTTTTT
TRBV28	few	TRBD2	TRBJ2-7	CASSLAGGPHEQYF	TGTGCCAGCAGTTTAGCGGGAGGGCCCCACGAGCAGTACTTC
TRBV7-6	NA	TRBD1	TRBJ2-2	CASSPRAGTGETGELFF	TGTGCCAGCAGCCCTAGAGCAGGGACAGGGGAGACCGGGGAGCTGTTTTTT
TRBV15	NA	TRBD1	TRBJ1-3	CATSRDRGSANTIYF	TGTGCCACCAGCAGGGACAGGGGATCGGCAAACACCATATATTTT
TRBV7-2	NA	NA	TRBJ2-5	CASSLARGNSLQETQYF	TGTGCCAGCAGCTTAGCGAGAGGAAATAGCCTCCAAGAGACCCAGTACTTC
TRBV7-9	NA	NA	TRBJ1-2	CASSSPGVPRGYTF	TGTGCCAGCAGCTCGCCAGGGGTCCCCAGGGGCTACACCTTC
TRBV20-1	NA	TRBD1	TRBJ1-4	CSALTGWNEKLFF	TGCAGTGCTCTGACAGGGTGGAATGAAAAACTGTTTTTT
TRBV2	NA	TRBD2	TRBJ2-7	CASQGTSAPYRYEQYF	TGTGCAAGCCAAGGAACTAGCGCTCCATACCGGTACGAGCAGTACTTT
TRBV5-6	many	NA	TRBJ1-2	CASSPPGYTF	TGTGCCAGCAGTCCCCCCGGCTACACCTTC
TRBV29-1	NA	NA	TRBJ2-4	CSVEDWGSAVNIQYF	TGCAGCGTTGAAGATTGGGGGTCCGCGGTGAACATTCAGTACTTC
TRBV6-5	NA	NA	TRBJ1-1	CASSYSKQGFTEAFF	TGTGCCAGCAGTTACTCCAAACAGGGATTCACTGAAGCTTTCTTT
TRBV12-3/TRBV12-4	NA	NA	TRBJ2-5	CASSLNLGEETQYF	TGTGCCAGCAGTTTAAACCTAGGTGAAGAGACCCAGTACTTC
TRBV29-1	many	NA	TRBJ2-2	CSALRGELFF	TGCAGCGCCCTCAGAGGGGAGCTGTTTTTT
TRBV10-2	many	TRBD2	TRBJ2-1	CASSASSGNNEQFF	TGCGCCAGCAGTGCGTCTAGCGGAAACAATGAGCAGTTCTTC
TRBV6-2/TRBV6-3	many	NA	TRBJ2-1	CASSYSMWGLYNEQFF	TGTGCCAGCAGTTACTCGATGTGGGGCCTCTACAATGAGCAGTTCTTC
TRBV27	NA	NA	TRBJ2-1	CASSFGEHNEQFF	TGTGCCAGCAGTTTCGGAGAGCACAATGAGCAGTTCTTC
TRBV4-2	many	TRBD1	TRBJ1-1	CASSQEGRGYQAFF	TGTGCCAGCAGCCAAGAGGGCAGGGGGTATCAAGCTTTCTTT